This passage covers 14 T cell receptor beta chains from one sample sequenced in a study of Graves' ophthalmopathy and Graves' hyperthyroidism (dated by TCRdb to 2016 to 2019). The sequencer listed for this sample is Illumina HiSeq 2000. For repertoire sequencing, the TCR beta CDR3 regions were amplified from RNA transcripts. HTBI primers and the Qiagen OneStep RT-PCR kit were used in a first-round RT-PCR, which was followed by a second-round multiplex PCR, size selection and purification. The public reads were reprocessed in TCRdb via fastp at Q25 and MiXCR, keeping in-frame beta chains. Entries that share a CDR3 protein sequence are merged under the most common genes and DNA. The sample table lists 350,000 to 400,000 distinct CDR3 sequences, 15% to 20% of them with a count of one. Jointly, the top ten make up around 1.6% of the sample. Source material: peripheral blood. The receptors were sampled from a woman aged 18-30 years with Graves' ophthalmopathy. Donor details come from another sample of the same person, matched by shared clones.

The CDR3 region has the DNA TGTGCCAGCACGGGACAGGCTGGGGTTGGGGAGACCCAGTACTTC. It codes for CASTGQAGVGETQYF. The rearrangement links TRBV2 to TRBJ2-5; 8 bases agree with TRBD1. The ends lost 7 bases at V and 5 bases at J; junction bases unmatched: 12. CDR1 and CDR2 from the germline V gene are SNHLY and FYNNEI. The CDR3 covers 15 residues.

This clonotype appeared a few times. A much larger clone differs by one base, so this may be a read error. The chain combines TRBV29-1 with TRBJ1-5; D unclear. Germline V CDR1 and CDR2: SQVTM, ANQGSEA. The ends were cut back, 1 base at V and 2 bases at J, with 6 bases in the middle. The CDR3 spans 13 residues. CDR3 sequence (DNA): TGCAGCGTTGAAGGGGTGGGCAATCAGCCCCAGCATTTT. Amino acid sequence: CSVEGVGNQPQHF.

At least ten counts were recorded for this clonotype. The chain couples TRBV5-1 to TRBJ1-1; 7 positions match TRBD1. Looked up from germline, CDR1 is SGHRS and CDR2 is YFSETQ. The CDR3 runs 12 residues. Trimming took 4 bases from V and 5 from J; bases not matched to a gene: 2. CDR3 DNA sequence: TGCGCCAGCAGCGCGGACAGGACTGAAGCTTTCTTT. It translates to CASSADRTEAFF. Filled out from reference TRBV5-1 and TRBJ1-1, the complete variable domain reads KAGVTQTPRYLIKTRGQQVTLSCSPISGHRSVSWYQQTPGQGLQFLFEYFSETQRNKGNFPGRFSGRQFSNSRSEMNVSTLELGDSALYLCASSADRTEAFFGQGTRLTVV.

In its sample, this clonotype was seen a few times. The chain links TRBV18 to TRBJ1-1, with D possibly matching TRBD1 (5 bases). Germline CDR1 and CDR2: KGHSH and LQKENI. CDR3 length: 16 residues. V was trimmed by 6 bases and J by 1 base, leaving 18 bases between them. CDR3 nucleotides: TGTGCCAGCTCGGCGGGAAGAGGGGCCGCGAACACTGAAGCTTTCTTT. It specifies CASSAGRGAANTEAFF.

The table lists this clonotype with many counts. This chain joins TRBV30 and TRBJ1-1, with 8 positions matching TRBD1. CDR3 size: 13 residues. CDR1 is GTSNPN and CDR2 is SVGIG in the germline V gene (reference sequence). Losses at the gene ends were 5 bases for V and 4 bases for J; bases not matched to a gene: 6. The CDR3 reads CAWDPGQGTEAFF. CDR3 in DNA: TGTGCCTGGGACCCAGGACAGGGCACTGAAGCTTTCTTT.

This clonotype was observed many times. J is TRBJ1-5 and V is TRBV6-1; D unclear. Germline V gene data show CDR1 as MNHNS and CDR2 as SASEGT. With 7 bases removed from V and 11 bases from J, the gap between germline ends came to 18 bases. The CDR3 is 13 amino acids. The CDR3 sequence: CASTPGWVKAQHF. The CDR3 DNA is TGTGCCAGCACCCCCGGATGGGTGAAGGCCCAGCATTTT.

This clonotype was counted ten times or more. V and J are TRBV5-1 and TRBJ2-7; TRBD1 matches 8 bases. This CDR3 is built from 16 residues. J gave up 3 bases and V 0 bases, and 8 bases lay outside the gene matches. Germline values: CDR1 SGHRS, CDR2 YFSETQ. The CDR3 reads CASSLAAGGIVYEQYF. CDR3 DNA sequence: TGCGCCAGCAGCTTGGCCGCAGGGGGCATAGTCTACGAGCAGTACTTC.

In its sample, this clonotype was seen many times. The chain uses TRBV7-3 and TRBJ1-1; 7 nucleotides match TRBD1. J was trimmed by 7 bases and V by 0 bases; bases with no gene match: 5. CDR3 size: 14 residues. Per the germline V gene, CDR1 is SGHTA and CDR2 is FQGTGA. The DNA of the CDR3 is TGTGCCAGCAGCTTAACGGACCGACAGGGTGAAGCTTTCTTT. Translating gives CASSLTDRQGEAFF.

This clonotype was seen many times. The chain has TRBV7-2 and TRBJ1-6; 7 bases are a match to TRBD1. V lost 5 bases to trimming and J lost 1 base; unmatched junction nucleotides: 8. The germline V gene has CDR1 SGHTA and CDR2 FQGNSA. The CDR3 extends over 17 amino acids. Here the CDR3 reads CASSPNLTGSYNSPLHF. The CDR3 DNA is TGTGCCAGCAGCCCTAATCTGACAGGGTCCTATAATTCACCCCTCCACTTT.

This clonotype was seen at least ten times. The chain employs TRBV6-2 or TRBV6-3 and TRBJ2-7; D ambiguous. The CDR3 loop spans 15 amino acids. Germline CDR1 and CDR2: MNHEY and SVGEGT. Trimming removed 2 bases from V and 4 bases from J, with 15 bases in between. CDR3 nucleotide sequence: TGTGCCAGCAGTTACGTGGGGTCTTCCCTTTACGAGCAGTACTTC. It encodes CASSYVGSSLYEQYF.

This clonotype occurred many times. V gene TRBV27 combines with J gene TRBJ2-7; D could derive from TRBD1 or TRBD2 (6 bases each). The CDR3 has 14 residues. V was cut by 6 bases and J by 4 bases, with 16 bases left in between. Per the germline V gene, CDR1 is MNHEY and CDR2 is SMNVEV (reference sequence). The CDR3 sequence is CASRLRRGAYEQYF. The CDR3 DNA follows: TGTGCCAGCAGGCTAAGAAGGGGGGCGTACGAGCAGTACTTC.

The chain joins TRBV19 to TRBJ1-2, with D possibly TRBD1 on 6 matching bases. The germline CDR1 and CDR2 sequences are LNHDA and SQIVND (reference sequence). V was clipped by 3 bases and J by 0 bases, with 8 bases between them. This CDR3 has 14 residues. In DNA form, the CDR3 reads TGTGCCAGTAGTATCCGGGGGCCTAACTATGGCTACACCTTC. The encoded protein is CASSIRGPNYGYTF.

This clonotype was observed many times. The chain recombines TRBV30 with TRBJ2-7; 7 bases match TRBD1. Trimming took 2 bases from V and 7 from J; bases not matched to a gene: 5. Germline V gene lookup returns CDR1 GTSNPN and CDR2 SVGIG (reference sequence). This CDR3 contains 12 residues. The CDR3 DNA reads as TGTGCCTGGAGTACAGGGGACGGGGAGCAGTACTTC. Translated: CAWSTGDGEQYF.

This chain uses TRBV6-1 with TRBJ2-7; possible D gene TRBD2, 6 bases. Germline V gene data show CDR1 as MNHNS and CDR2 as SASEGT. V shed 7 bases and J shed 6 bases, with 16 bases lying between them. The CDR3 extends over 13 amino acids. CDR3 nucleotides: TGTGCCAGCAACCTAGCGAGGTATACCGAGCAGTACTTC. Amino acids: CASNLARYTEQYF.